Listed below are T cell receptor beta chains from one sample, sequenced in a study of cytomegalovirus exposure and HLA in healthy donors. Measured with immunoSEQ multiplex PCR; TCRdb has only the in-frame clones, and not every one. Of tens of thousands of clones in the sample, about four fifths were seen once. The sample consisted of PBMCs. Source of these receptors: a young man in good health and CMV-seropositive. Both conserved end residues are part of each CDR3. The order of the fields is D gene, clone size, J gene, V gene, CDR3 DNA, CDR3 protein. A D gene is named only where the DNA matches it firmly. Size is omitted from some rows. Given values are once, few, many or a class for expanded clones.

NA NA TRBJ1-2 TRBV5-1 TGCGCCAGCAGCTTGGAAGCTAATAACTACACCTTC CASSLEANNYTF
TRBD1 NA TRBJ2-5 TRBV6-1 TGTGCCAGCAGTGAGGGACAGGGTAGGTTCGTGACCCAGTACTTC CASSEGQGRFVTQYF
TRBD1 NA TRBJ1-1 TRBV29-1 TGCAGCGCCAACAGGGGAATGAACACTGAAGCTTTCTTT CSANRGMNTEAFF
NA NA TRBJ2-1 TRBV9 TGTGCCAGCAGCGTAGGCCTCGGGAGTTCCGATGAGCAGTTCTTC CASSVGLGSSDEQFF
NA NA TRBJ1-1 TRBV2 TGTGCCAGCAGTGAATTGGAGGACACTGAAGCTTTCTTT CASSELEDTEAFF
TRBD1 NA TRBJ2-4 TRBV28 TGTGCCAGCAGAACAGGGGTCCTGCCGGCTTACTTC CASRTGVLPAYF
NA NA TRBJ1-1 TRBV13 TGTGCCAGCAGCGTCAGGGCCATGAACACTGAAGCTTTCTTT CASSVRAMNTEAFF
TRBD2 medium-sized TRBJ2-7 TRBV27 TGTGCCAGCAGTATAGCGGGCTACGAGCAGTACTTC CASSIAGYEQYF
TRBD1 NA TRBJ1-2 TRBV5-1 TGCGCCAGCAGCGTGGGACAGAACTATGGCTACACCTTC CASSVGQNYGYTF
TRBD2 NA TRBJ2-1 TRBV10-3 TGTGCCATCAGTGAGATTTTAGTGCGGGGGGAGGGAGAGCAGTTCTTC CAISEILVRGEGEQFF
TRBD2 NA TRBJ2-1 TRBV6-6 TGTGCCAGCAGTTACACCCAGACTAGCGTATACAATGAGCAGTTCTTC CASSYTQTSVYNEQFF
NA NA TRBJ2-5 TRBV5-1 TGCGCCAGCAGCTTACAGGCCTCCCAAGAGACCCAGTACTTC CASSLQASQETQYF
TRBD2 NA TRBJ2-7 TRBV28 TGTGCCAGCAGTGTCCCGACTAGCGGCTCCTACGAGCAGTACTTC CASSVPTSGSYEQYF
NA NA TRBJ2-5 TRBV6-5 TGTGCCAGCAGTTACCGGGGAATTAGGGGGGAGACCCAGTACTTC CASSYRGIRGETQYF
TRBD1 NA TRBJ2-1 TRBV11-2 TGTGCCAGCAGCATGGGCGACAGGGGTCGTCCGCACTTTAATGAGCAGTTCTTC CASSMGDRGRPHFNEQFF
NA NA TRBJ1-1 TRBV7-9 TGTGCCAGCAGCTTTGCCAGCGACACTGAAGCTTTCTTT CASSFASDTEAFF
TRBD1 NA TRBJ1-2 TRBV19 TGTGCCAGTAGTATAACAGGGGACAACTATGGCTACACCTTC CASSITGDNYGYTF
NA NA TRBJ2-7 TRBV13 TGTGCCAGCAGCACCTCGGGTCAGCTGGTAAAACAGTACTTC CASSTSGQLVKQYF
NA NA TRBJ2-3 TRBV5-1 TGCGCCAGCAGTCGGGGGAGTGTCACAGATACGCAGTATTTT CASSRGSVTDTQYF
NA NA TRBJ2-2 TRBV7-2 TGTGCCAGCAGCTTAGGAGCGACCGGGGAGCTGTTTTTT CASSLGATGELFF
TRBD1 few TRBJ1-5 TRBV25-1 TGTGCCACGGGAGGGGGCGTTGGGGGCAATCAGCCCCAGCATTTT CATGGGVGGNQPQHF
NA NA TRBJ2-5 TRBV5-1 TGCGCCAGCAGCCTACAGAGTACCCAAGAGACCCAGTACTTC CASSLQSTQETQYF
NA NA TRBJ2-7 TRBV29-1 TGCAGCGTTGGATCCAGGGTTGATGGCGAGCAGTACTTC CSVGSRVDGEQYF
TRBD1 NA TRBJ1-5 TRBV5-1 TGCGCCAGCAGCCCAGACAGGGGGGATCAGCCCCAGCATTTT CASSPDRGDQPQHF
TRBD1 NA TRBJ2-2 TRBV5-6 TGTGCCAGCAGCTTGCCCGGACAGGCGAACACCGGGGAGCTGTTTTTT CASSLPGQANTGELFF
NA NA TRBJ2-1 TRBV15 TGTGCCACCAGCAGAAACGCCAGAAACATAGCCGATGAGCAGTTCTTC CATSRNARNIADEQFF
TRBD1 NA TRBJ1-1 TRBV29-1 TGCAGCGTGGGGGGTACAGGGGTGGGAACTGAAGCTTTCTTT CSVGGTGVGTEAFF
NA NA TRBJ2-1 TRBV6-5 TGTGCCAGCAACGTACTGGGCCTCTACAATGAGCAGTTCTTC CASNVLGLYNEQFF
NA NA TRBJ1-2 TRBV6-1 TGTGCCAGCTTGGGCTTTGGAGGCTACACCTTC CASLGFGGYTF
NA NA TRBJ1-1 TRBV15 TGTGCCACCAGCCTCCGGGACACTGAAGCTTTCTTT CATSLRDTEAFF
TRBD2 NA TRBJ2-1 TRBV4-2 TGTGCCAGCAGCCTTCTAGCGGGAGCCTCCTACAATGAGCAGTTCTTC CASSLLAGASYNEQFF
TRBD1 NA TRBJ1-1 TRBV18 TGTGCCAGCTCTCCCGGACAGGGGATTGTCACTGAAGCTTTCTTT CASSPGQGIVTEAFF
TRBD1 NA TRBJ1-2 TRBV29-1 TGCAGCGCTGGGGACAGGGGACCTACTTATGGCTACACCTTC CSAGDRGPTYGYTF
NA NA TRBJ2-1 TRBV7-3 TGTGCCAGCAGCCTGTCCTACAATGAGCAGTTCTTC CASSLSYNEQFF
NA NA TRBJ1-2 TRBV19 TGTGCCAGTAGTAGGACAGCTAACTATGGCTACACCTTC CASSRTANYGYTF
NA NA TRBJ2-7 TRBV10-1 TGCGCCAGATCAGGTCAGGCGAGCTCCTACGAGCAGTACTTC CARSGQASSYEQYF
NA NA TRBJ1-1 TRBV14 TGTGCCAGCAGCCATGACCTAGGCCCTGAAGCTTTCTTT CASSHDLGPEAFF
NA NA TRBJ1-2 TRBV14 TGTGCCAGCAGCCAAGCGATAGCTAACTATGGCTACACCTTC CASSQAIANYGYTF
TRBD2 once TRBJ2-5 TRBV29-1 TGTAGCGACCTTGCGGGGGGGCGCGAGACCCAGTACTTC CSDLAGGRETQYF
TRBD2 NA TRBJ2-7 TRBV4-1 TGCGCCAGCAGCCAGGTTCTAGCGGGAGGGCTAAGGAACGAGCAGTACTTC CASSQVLAGGLRNEQYF
NA few TRBJ1-1 TRBV5-1 TGCGCCAGCAGCTTGGCCGGGGACACTGAAGCTTTCTTT CASSLAGDTEAFF
TRBD2 NA TRBJ2-7 TRBV4-2 TGTGCCAGCAGCCAAGATTCCTCCGGGACTAGCCTCCCCTACGAGCAGTACTTC CASSQDSSGTSLPYEQYF
TRBD1 NA TRBJ1-2 TRBV5-1 TGCGCCAGCAGCGTGGACAGGACCTATGGCTACACCTTC CASSVDRTYGYTF
NA NA TRBJ2-6 TRBV19 TGTGCCAGTGCAGGGGACAAACACTCTGGGGCCAACGTCCTGACTTTC CASAGDKHSGANVLTF
TRBD1 once TRBJ1-1 TRBV27 TGTGCCAGCAGTTCCAGGGGGAGGAACACTGAAGCTTTCTTT CASSSRGRNTEAFF
TRBD1 NA TRBJ1-2 TRBV4-2 TGTGCCAGCAGCCAAGTTAGTAGGGAGACAGGGCCCTACACCTTC CASSQVSRETGPYTF